This T cell receptor (beta chain) is from a study of blood T cell repertoires in COVID-19. About the research overall: T cells, B-cell-depleted T cells, or PBMCs provided the cDNA or gDNA that served as material.

The CDR3 runs 16 residues. Trimming left V 2 bases short and J 0 bases short, with 11 bases between. From germline, CDR1 is LGHNA and CDR2 YSLEER. Seattle cases were enrolled at active infection and followed longitudinally. Clones were read by immunoSEQ multiplex PCR, and TCRdb kept only the in-frame ones, dropping some. The data hold roughly 170,000 clones, with around nine tenths observed a single time. Sequencing was done on a sample of peripheral blood. The chain carries TRBV4-3 and TRBJ2-1; possible D gene TRBD1, 6 bases. The receptor was derived from a woman aged 70-85 years with COVID-19, enrolled during active disease. As DNA, the CDR3 is TGCGCCAGCAGCCAAAATAACAGGGCCTCCTACAATGAGCAGTTCTTC. Translation gives CASSQNNRASYNEQFF.